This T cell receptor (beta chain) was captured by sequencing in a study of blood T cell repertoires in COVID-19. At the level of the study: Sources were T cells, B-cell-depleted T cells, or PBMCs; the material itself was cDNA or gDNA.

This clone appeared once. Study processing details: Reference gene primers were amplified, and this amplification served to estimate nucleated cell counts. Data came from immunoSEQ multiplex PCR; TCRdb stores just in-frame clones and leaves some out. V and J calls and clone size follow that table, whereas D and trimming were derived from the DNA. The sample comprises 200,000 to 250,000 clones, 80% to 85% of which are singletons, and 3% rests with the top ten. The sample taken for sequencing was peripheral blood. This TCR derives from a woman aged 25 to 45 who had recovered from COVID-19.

CDR3 amino acids: CAWCGWGTADLLNYGYTF. DNA for the CDR3: TGTGCCTGGTGTGGATGGGGGACAGCGGACCTACTTAACTATGGCTACACCTTC. This sequence joins TRBV30 and TRBJ1-2, with 7 bases fitting TRBD1. The V gene's germline CDR1 is GTSNPN and CDR2 SVGIG (reference sequence). CDR3 size: 18 residues. V trimming: 5 bases; J trimming: 1 base; junction bases outside the gene matches: 19.